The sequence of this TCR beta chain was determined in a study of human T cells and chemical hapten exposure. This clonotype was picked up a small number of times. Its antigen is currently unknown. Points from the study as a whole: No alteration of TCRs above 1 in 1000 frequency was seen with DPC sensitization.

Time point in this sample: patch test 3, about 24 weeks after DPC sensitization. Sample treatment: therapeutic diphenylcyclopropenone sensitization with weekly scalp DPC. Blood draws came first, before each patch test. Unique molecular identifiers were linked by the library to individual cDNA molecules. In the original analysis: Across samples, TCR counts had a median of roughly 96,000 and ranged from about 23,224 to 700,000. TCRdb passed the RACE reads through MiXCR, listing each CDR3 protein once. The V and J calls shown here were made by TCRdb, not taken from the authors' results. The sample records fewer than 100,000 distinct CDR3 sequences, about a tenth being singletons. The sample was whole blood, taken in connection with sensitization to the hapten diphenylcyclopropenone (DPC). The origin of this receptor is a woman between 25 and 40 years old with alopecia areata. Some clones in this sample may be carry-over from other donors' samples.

As DNA, the CDR3 is TGTGCCAGCAGTCAACCCAATGACAGGGCTGAAGCTTTCTTT. Amino acids: CASSQPNDRAEAFF. J is TRBJ1-1 and V is TRBV6-2 or TRBV6-3; 7 nucleotides line up with TRBD1. The germline V gene has CDR1 MNHEY and CDR2 SVGEGT. V gave up 5 bases and J gave up 6 bases; unmatched junction bases: 9. This CDR3 comprises 14 residues.